The 5 T cell receptor beta chains in this list originate from one sample, sequenced in a study of shared clonotypes between healthy human individuals. Sequenced by immunoSEQ multiplex PCR; TCRdb stores in-frame clones only, minus some. The profile covers about 1.1 million clones, with 75% to 85% appearing a single time and approximately 0.5% taken by the ten largest. Sequencing was performed on memory CD4+ T cells from PBMCs. Described subset: CD45RA-negative fraction. These receptors were collected from a man younger than 30 in good health. Some clones in this sample may be carry-over from other donors' samples.

The chain's CDR3 is CASTRTSPGLSTGELFF. The CDR3 DNA follows: TGCGCCAGCACCAGGACTAGCCCCGGCTTAAGCACCGGGGAGCTGTTTTTT. This chain uses TRBV10-2 with TRBJ2-2, with 8 nucleotides matching TRBD2. Germline V gene data show CDR1 as WSHSY and CDR2 as SAAADI. The V gene end was trimmed by 7 bases and the J gene end by 4 bases; junction bases not matched to a gene: 14. This CDR3 is built from 17 residues.

The genes are TRBV5-1 and TRBJ2-7; 11 nucleotides match TRBD2. Germline CDR1 and CDR2: SGHRS and YFSETQ. The CDR3 runs to 16 residues. V gave up 4 bases and J gave up 2 bases; unmatched junction bases: 8. CDR3 amino acids: CASSPAIAGGPYEQYF. CDR3 nucleotides: TGCGCCAGCAGCCCGGCCATAGCGGGAGGGCCCTACGAGCAGTACTTC.

In this sample, this clone turned up a few times. This chain joins TRBV7-9 and TRBJ2-1; D may be TRBD1 or TRBD2 (5 bases each). V lost 1 base, J lost 5 bases, and 15 bases lay in between. Looked up from germline, CDR1 is SEHNR and CDR2 is FQNEAQ (reference sequence). This CDR3 is 16 amino acids long. CDR3 sequence: CASSLGAGTHDNEQFF. The DNA of the CDR3 is TGTGCCAGCAGCTTAGGAGCAGGGACGCACGACAATGAGCAGTTCTTC.

The V gene is TRBV5-6, the J gene TRBJ2-7; D is uncertain. V lost 0 bases and J lost 4, with 17 bases in between. Germline-derived CDR1 and CDR2 are SGHDT and YYEEEE. This CDR3 contains 16 residues. DNA for the CDR3: TGTGCCAGCAGCTTGGTTGGGAACGCTAGACCTTACGAGCAGTACTTC. This translates into CASSLVGNARPYEQYF.

This clone came up a few times. V usage is TRBV19 and J usage is TRBJ1-5; no firm D call. CDR1 is LNHDA and CDR2 is SQIVND in the germline V gene (reference sequence). The CDR3 extends over 12 amino acids. Trimming removed 3 bases from V and 6 bases from J, with 6 bases in between. CDR3 region: CASSMTGQPQHF. The CDR3 DNA is TGTGCCAGTAGTATGACGGGTCAGCCCCAGCATTTT.